This TCR beta chain comes out of a study of blood T cell repertoires in COVID-19. Generated by immunoSEQ multiplex PCR, the TCRdb table keeps only in-frame clones and is missing some. The sample has hundreds of thousands of clones, 85% to 90% seen once; the top ten hold 1%. The TCR sequence derives from a young man who had recovered from COVID-19. The sequenced material came from PBMCs or T cells enriched from blood (not recorded which).

The DNA of the CDR3 is TGTGCCAGCAGCTTACAATTGGGAGATCAGCCCCAGCATTTT. Translating it yields CASSLQLGDQPQHF. This rearrangement joins TRBV5-8 to TRBJ1-5; no firm D call. The CDR3 has 14 residues. CDR1 is SGHTS, CDR2 YDEGEE, per germline. V lost 2 bases and J 5 bases, leaving 11 bases between the germline ends.